The clone carrying this TCR beta chain was seen a single time. Sequencing used immunoSEQ multiplex PCR; TCRdb keeps in-frame clones, though not all of them. The profile covers approximately 180,000 clones, with 88% appearing a single time and approximately 4.4% taken by the ten largest. This record belongs to a study of blood T cell repertoires in COVID-19. Study-level background: Both acute and convalescent COVID-19 samples were obtained from the United States, Italy and Spain. Sample material is recorded as cDNA or gDNA derived from T cells, B-cell-depleted T cells, or PBMCs.

After removal of 0 bases from V and 3 bases from J, the junction contained 9 bases not matched to a gene. The CDR3 loop spans 17 amino acids. The germline V gene encodes CDR1 PRHDT and CDR2 FYEKMQ (reference sequence). The source is a human donor in a cohort sampled during active COVID-19. The sequencing input was peripheral blood. The chain recombines TRBV13 with TRBJ2-7; 9 bases agree with TRBD1. CDR3 residues: CASSLGSPGTGYYEQYF. CDR3 coding DNA: TGTGCCAGCAGCTTAGGATCACCCGGGACAGGGTACTACGAGCAGTACTTC.